Included here is one T cell receptor beta chain sequence, with context. The record originates from a study of blood T cell repertoires in COVID-19. CDR1 and CDR2 (germline): DFQATT, SNEGSKA (reference sequence). The V and J ends lost 5 bases and 8 bases, in that order; junction bases with no gene match: 4. The CDR3 contains 11 residues. Original processing notes: Estimation of nucleated cell counts relied on the amplification of reference gene primers. TCRdb keeps only in-frame clones here, not all; method: immunoSEQ multiplex PCR. Clone size and V and J calls were adopted from that table, with D and trimming inferred from the DNA. The repertoire includes approximately 130,000 clones, about 86% of them detected once, and more than 2% sits in the top ten.

The V gene is TRBV20-1, the J gene TRBJ1-2; 8 nucleotides align to TRBD1. The sequenced material came from peripheral blood. This receptor was identified in a woman aged 45-65 years with acute or convalescent COVID-19. In DNA, the CDR3 is TGCAGTGCTCCCGACAGGGGCGGCTACACCTTC. Amino acid sequence: CSAPDRGGYTF.